This T cell receptor (beta chain) was captured by sequencing in a study of T cells in localized non-small cell lung cancer. Data came from immunoSEQ multiplex PCR; TCRdb stores just in-frame clones and leaves some out. The sample lists roughly 77,000 clones, more than 75% occurring once. This clone turned up a few times. Sequencing was performed on peripheral blood, taken before any cancer treatment. This receptor was obtained from a woman aged 40-70 years with stage I squamous cell lung carcinoma.

This CDR3 reads CATLAWETEAFF. The CDR3 nucleotides read TGTGCCACCCTGGCCTGGGAGACTGAAGCTTTCTTT. This chain links TRBV28 with TRBJ1-1, with D hard to call. The V and J ends lost 10 bases and 5 bases respectively, with 14 bases between them. The CDR3 has 12 amino acids. Germline loops: CDR1 MDHEN, CDR2 SYDVKM.